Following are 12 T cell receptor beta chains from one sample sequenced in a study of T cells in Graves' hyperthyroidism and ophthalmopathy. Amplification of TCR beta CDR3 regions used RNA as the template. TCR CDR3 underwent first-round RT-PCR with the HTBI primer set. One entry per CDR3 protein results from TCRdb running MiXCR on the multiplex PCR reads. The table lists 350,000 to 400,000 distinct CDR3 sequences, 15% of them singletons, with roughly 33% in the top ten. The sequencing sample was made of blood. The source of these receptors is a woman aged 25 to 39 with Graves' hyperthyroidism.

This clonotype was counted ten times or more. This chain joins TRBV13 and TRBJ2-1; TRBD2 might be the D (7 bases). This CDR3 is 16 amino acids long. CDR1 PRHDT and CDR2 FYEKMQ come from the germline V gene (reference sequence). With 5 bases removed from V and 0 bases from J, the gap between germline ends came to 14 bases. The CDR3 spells CASSEGGDHSYNEQFF. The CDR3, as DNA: TGTGCCAGCAGCGAGGGGGGGGACCACTCCTACAATGAGCAGTTCTTC. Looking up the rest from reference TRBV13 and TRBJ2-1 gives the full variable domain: AAGVIQSPRHLIKEKRETATLKCYPIPRHDTVYWYQQGPGQDPQFLISFYEKMQSDKGSIPDRFSAQQFSDYHSELNMSSLELGDSALYFCASSEGGDHSYNEQFFGPGTRLTVL.

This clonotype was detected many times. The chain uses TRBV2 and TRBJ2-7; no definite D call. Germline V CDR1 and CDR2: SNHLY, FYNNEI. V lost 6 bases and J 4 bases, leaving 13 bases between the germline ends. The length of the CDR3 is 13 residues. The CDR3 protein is CASRRPNAYEQYF. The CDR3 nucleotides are TGTGCCAGCAGGCGGCCGAATGCTTACGAGCAGTACTTC.

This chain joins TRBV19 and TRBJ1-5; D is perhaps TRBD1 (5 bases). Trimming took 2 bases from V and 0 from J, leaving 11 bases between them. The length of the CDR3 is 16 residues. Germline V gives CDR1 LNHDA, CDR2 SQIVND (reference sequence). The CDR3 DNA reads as TGTGCCAGTAGTATAAGCGGCAGGGCTAGCAATCAGCCCCAGCATTTT. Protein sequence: CASSISGRASNQPQHF.

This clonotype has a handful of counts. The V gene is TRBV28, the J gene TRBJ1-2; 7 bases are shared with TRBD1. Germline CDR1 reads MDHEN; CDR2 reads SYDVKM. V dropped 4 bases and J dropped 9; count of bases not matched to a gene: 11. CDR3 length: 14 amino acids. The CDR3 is CASSWGRDSLSYTF. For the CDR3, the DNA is TGTGCCAGCAGTTGGGGTCGGGACAGCCTGAGCTACACCTTC.

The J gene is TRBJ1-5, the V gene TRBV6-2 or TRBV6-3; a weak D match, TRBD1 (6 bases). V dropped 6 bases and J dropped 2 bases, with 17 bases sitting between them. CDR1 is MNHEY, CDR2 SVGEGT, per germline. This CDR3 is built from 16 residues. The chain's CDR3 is CASSSYRVTGNQPQHF. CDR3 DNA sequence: TGTGCCAGCAGCTCCTACAGGGTTACAGGCAATCAGCCCCAGCATTTT.

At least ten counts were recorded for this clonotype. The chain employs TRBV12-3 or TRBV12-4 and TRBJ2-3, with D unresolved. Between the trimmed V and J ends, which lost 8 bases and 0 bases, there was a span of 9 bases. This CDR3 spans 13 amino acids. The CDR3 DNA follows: TGTGCCAGCTCCCTGGGAAGCACAGATACGCAGTATTTT. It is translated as CASSLGSTDTQYF.

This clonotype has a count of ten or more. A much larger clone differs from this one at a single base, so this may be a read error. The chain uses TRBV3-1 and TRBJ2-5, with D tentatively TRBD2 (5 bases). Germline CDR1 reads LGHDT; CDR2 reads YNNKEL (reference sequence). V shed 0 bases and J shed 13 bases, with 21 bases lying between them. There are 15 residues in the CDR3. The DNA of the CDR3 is TGTGCCAGCAGCCAAGATGGCCTAGCCGAAAGGGTTCGGTACTTC. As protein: CASSQDGLAERVRYF.

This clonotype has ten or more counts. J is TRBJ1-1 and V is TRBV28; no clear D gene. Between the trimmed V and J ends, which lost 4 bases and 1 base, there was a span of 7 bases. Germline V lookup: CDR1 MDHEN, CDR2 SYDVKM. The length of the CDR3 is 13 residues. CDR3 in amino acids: CASSSHRNTEAFF. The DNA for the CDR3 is TGTGCCAGCAGTTCTCATAGGAACACTGAAGCTTTCTTT.

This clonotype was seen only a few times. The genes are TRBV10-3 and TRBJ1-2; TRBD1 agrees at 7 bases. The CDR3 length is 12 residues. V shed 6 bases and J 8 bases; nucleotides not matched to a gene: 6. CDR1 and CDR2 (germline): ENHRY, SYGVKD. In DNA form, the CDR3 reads TGTGCCATCAGACAGGGGCGCGGCGGCTACACCTTC. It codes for CAIRQGRGGYTF.

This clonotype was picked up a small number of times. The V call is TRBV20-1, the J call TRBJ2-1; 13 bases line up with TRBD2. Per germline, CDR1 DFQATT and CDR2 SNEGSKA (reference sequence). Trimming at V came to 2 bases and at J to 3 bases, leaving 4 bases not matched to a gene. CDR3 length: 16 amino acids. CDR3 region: CSARRGLAGIYNEQFF. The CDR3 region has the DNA TGCAGTGCTAGACGGGGACTAGCGGGAATCTACAATGAGCAGTTCTTC.

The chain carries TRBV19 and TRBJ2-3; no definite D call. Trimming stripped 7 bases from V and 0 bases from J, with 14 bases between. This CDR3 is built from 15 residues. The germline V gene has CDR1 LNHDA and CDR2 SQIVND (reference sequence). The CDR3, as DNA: TGTGCCAGTACCAAAGGAGAGCTTAGCACAGATACGCAGTATTTT. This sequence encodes CASTKGELSTDTQYF.

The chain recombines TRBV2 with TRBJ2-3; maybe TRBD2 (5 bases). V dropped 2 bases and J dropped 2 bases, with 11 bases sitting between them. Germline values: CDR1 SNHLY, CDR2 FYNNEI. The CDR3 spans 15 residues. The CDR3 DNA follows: TGTGCCAGCAGTGAACTAGGCGGGCCCACAGATACGCAGTATTTT. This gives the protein CASSELGGPTDTQYF.